The rows below give T cell receptor beta chains drawn from one sample of a study of T cell responses to AZD1222 COVID-19 vaccine. Assay used: immunoSEQ multiplex PCR; TCRdb lists only in-frame clones, some missing. The table has 44,000 or so clones, approximately 83% seen once. Sequenced material: peripheral blood, taken on day 0 of AZD1222 vaccination. All receptors come from an adult in good health. The CDR3 runs from the conserved cysteine through the conserved F or W.

v_call: TRBV7-8; j_call: TRBJ1-1; cdr3_aa: CASSPAPGLNTEAFF
v_call: TRBV7-2; j_call: TRBJ2-2; cdr3_aa: CASSLGRGTVNTGELFF
v_call: TRBV5-1; j_call: TRBJ1-1; cdr3_aa: CASKDLDRGNTEAFF
v_call: TRBV12-3/TRBV12-4; j_call: TRBJ1-5; cdr3_aa: CASSSSKDQPQHF
v_call: TRBV30; j_call: TRBJ1-2; cdr3_aa: CAWSAVSPGGGARGYTF
v_call: TRBV5-1; j_call: TRBJ2-3; cdr3_aa: CASSLTGKSTDTQYF
v_call: TRBV19; j_call: TRBJ1-1; cdr3_aa: CASSPNRKLPPEAFF
v_call: TRBV7-2; j_call: TRBJ2-2; cdr3_aa: CASSSGGAGTGELFF
v_call: TRBV28; j_call: TRBJ1-1; cdr3_aa: CASSFWYRDLLNTEAFF
v_call: TRBV7-8; j_call: TRBJ1-2; cdr3_aa: CASSLGSDGYTF
v_call: TRBV28; j_call: TRBJ1-5; cdr3_aa: CASSLSGARQPQHF
v_call: TRBV7-8; j_call: TRBJ1-1; cdr3_aa: CASSLLAPEAFF